A single TCR beta chain is shown here with its context. Its target is not known. The data derive from a study of cytomegalovirus exposure and HLA in healthy donors. At collection, donors were nominally healthy, but unrecorded immune exposures were probable. PCR primers comprised 60 Vbeta and 13 Jbeta primers. Libraries were prepared by immunoSEQ multiplex PCR; TCRdb keeps only in-frame clonotypes and omits some of them. The sample contains roughly 100,000 clones, roughly four fifths of which appear only once. The CDR3 runs to 17 residues. Germline CDR1 and CDR2: KGHSH and LQKENI. With 4 bases removed from V and 7 bases from J, the gap between germline ends came to 25 bases. Study results and limitations: Sequencing had likely introduced a cluster of highly shared sequence variants as an artifact. From TCR beta sequences, most subjects' HLA-A and HLA-B alleles were reportedly predicted accurately. About 87% or about 30% of the time was how often most TCR beta V segments were productive, according to an earlier analysis.

What was sequenced was PBMCs. The V gene is TRBV18, the J gene TRBJ1-2; D might be TRBD1 (5 bases). This clonotype was obtained from a woman between 18 and 29 years old in good health and CMV-seropositive. CDR3 sequence: CASSQLPTGGHVAGYTF. Written as DNA, the CDR3 is TGTGCCAGCTCACAACTTCCTACGGGGGGTCACGTTGCTGGCTACACCTTC. Full variable domain (rest looked up from reference TRBV18 and TRBJ1-2): NAGVMQNPRHLVRRRGQEARLRCSPMKGHSHVYWYRQLPEEGLKFMVYLQKENIIDESGMPKERFSAEFPKEGPSILRIQQVVRGDSAAYFCASSQLPTGGHVAGYTFGSGTRLTVV.